The source of this TCR beta chain is a study of molecular identifiers for immune sequencing clone quantification. The CDR3 sequence is 13 residues long. Germline loops: CDR1 GTSNPN, CDR2 SVGIG (reference sequence). The V gene lost 0 bases and the J gene lost 3 bases, with 5 bases spanning the gap. In TCRdb, the PCR reads were re-called with MiXCR into one record per CDR3 protein. The data show about half a million distinct CDR3 sequences, 20% to 25% seen once. V usage is TRBV30 and J usage is TRBJ2-2; D gene uncertain. Sequencing used naive CD8+ T cells from blood, with Jurkat cell RNA spiked in. Subset here: FACS-sorted CD8+CD4-CCR7+CD45RA+ naive T cells. The TCR originated in a human donor in good health. Some libraries in this study had Jurkat cell RNA spiked in. The CDR3 protein is CAWSVRDTGELFF. CDR3 bases: TGTGCCTGGAGTGTAAGGGACACCGGGGAGCTGTTTTTT.